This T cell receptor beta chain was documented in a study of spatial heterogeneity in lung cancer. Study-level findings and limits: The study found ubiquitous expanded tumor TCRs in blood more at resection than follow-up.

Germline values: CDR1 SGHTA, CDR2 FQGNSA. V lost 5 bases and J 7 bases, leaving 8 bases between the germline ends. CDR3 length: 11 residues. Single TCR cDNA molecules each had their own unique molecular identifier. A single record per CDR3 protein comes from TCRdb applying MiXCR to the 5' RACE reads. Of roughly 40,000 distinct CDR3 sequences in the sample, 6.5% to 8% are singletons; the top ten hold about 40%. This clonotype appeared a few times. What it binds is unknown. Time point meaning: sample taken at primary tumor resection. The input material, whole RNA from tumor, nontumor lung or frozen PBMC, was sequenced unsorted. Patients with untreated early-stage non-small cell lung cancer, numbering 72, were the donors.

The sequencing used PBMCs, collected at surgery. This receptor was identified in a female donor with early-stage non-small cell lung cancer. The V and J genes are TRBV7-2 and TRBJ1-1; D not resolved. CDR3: CASSPQLEAFF. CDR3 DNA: TGTGCCAGCAGCCCACAACTTGAAGCTTTCTTT.